This TCR beta chain was retrieved from a study of graft-versus-host responses after intestinal transplantation. Study overall: Every recipient had anti-thymocyte globulin induction and around 3 years of tacrolimus plus steroids. General study points: An association linked early post-transplant HvG declines with peak circulating GvH clone levels. Allografts from individuals with graft-donor T cell macrochimerism displayed high graft-versus-host to host-versus-graft clonal ratios. GvH clones occurred in recipient marrow; some first appeared in ileum or blood.

Assay used: immunoSEQ multiplex PCR; TCRdb lists only in-frame clones, some missing. The top ten hold 1.7% of the sample, which has 55,000 to 80,000 clones, roughly nine tenths seen once. As concerns this clone: The antigen is undetermined.

CDR3 length: 15 residues. Germline assignment: CDR1 SGHTA and CDR2 FQGNSA. V lost 1 base and J lost 6, with 16 bases in between. The input for sequencing was unstimulated CD8+ T cells sorted from spleen or lymph node cells, taken before transplant. This chain connects TRBV7-2 to TRBJ2-7; D is perhaps TRBD1 (5 bases). This clonotype was obtained from a human donor who was the organ donor for an intestinal transplant. CDR3 in amino acids: CASSLVVSGGAEQYF. The CDR3 DNA reads TGTGCCAGCAGCTTAGTGGTTTCGGGTGGGGCCGAGCAGTACTTC.